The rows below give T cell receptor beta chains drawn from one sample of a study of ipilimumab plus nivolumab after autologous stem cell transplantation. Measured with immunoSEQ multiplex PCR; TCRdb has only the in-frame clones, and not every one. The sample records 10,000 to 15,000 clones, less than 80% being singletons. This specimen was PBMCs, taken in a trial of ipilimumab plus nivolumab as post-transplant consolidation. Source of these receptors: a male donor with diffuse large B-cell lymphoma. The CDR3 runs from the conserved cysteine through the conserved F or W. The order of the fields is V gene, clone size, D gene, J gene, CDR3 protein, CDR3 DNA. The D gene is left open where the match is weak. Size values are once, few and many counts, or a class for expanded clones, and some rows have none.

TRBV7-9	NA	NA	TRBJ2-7	CASSLTRGALRDYEQYF	TGTGCCAGCAGCTTAACGAGGGGGGCTTTGCGGGACTACGAGCAGTACTTC
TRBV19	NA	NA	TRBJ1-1	CASSIMVNTEAFF	TGTGCCAGTAGTATTATGGTGAACACTGAAGCTTTCTTT
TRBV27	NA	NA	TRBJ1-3	CASSPLLGNTIYF	TGTGCCAGCAGCCCCCTGCTTGGAAACACCATATATTTT
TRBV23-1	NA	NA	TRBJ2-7	CASSPETGTPLYGQYF	TGCGCCAGCAGTCCGGAGACCGGGACTCCGCTCTACGGGCAGTACTTC
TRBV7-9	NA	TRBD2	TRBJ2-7	CASSLAGTSSYEQYF	TGTGCCAGCAGCTTAGCCGGGACTAGTTCCTACGAGCAGTACTTC
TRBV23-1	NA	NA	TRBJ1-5	CASSQSKVVVGANQPQHF	TGCGCCAGCAGTCAATCGAAGGTAGTCGTAGGGGCCAATCAGCCCCAGCATTTT
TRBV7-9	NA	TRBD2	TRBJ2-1	CASSYSLAGGVYNEQFF	TGTGCCAGCAGCTATTCACTAGCGGGGGGGGTCTACAATGAGCAGTTCTTC
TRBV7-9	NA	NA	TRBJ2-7	CASSSGTESYEQYF	TGTGCCAGCAGCTCCGGGACGGAATCCTACGAGCAGTACTTC
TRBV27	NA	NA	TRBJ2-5	CASSPGSHQETQYF	TGTGCCAGCAGCCCCGGGAGCCACCAAGAGACCCAGTACTTC
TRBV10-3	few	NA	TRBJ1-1	CAISLGTTEAFF	TGTGCCATCAGTCTCGGGACCACTGAAGCTTTCTTT
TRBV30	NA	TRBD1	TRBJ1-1	CAWSDWGTGGTEAFF	TGTGCCTGGAGTGACTGGGGGACAGGGGGTACTGAAGCTTTCTTT
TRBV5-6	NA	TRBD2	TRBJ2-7	CASSPAGDYYEQYF	TGTGCCAGCAGCCCCGCGGGGGATTACTACGAGCAGTACTTC
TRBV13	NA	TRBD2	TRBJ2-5	CASSLKSGGWQETQYF	TGTGCCAGCAGCTTGAAAAGCGGGGGTTGGCAAGAGACCCAGTACTTC
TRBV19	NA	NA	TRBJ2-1	CASSLRGIEYNEQFF	TGTGCCAGTAGTCTCAGGGGAATCGAATACAATGAGCAGTTCTTC
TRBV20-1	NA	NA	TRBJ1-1	CSVTLQAFF	TGCAGTGTTACGCTACAAGCTTTCTTT
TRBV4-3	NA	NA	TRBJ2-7	CASSQDPGGPYEQYF	TGCGCCAGCAGCCAAGACCCGGGCGGACCCTACGAGCAGTACTTC
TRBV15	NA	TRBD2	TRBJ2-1	CATSGGGAVNEQFF	TGTGCCACCAGCGGCGGGGGGGCGGTCAATGAGCAGTTCTTC
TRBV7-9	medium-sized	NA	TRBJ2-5	CASSFNTDWGQETQYF	TGTGCCAGCAGCTTTAACACGGATTGGGGCCAAGAGACCCAGTACTTC
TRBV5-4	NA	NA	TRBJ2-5	CASSLTHQETQYF	TGTGCCAGCAGCTTGACACATCAAGAGACCCAGTACTTC
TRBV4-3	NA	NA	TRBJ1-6	CASSQVIYNSPLHF	TGCGCCAGCAGCCAAGTGATCTATAATTCACCCCTCCACTTT
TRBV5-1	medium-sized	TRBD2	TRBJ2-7	CASRDTSGGAGEQYF	TGCGCCAGCAGGGATACTAGCGGGGGGGCTGGAGAGCAGTACTTC
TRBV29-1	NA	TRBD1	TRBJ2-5	CSVEGPSDRERETQYF	TGCAGCGTTGAAGGCCCTTCGGACAGGGAACGGGAGACCCAGTACTTC
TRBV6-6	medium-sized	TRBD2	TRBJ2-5	CATLGRVGQETQYF	TGTGCCACCCTAGGGAGGGTTGGTCAAGAGACCCAGTACTTC
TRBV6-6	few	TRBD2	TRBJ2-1	CASGRGRADEQFF	TGTGCCAGCGGTCGCGGGAGGGCCGATGAGCAGTTCTTC
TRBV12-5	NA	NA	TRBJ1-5	CASGLVLGPQHF	TGTGCTAGTGGTTTGGTACTAGGGCCCCAGCATTTT
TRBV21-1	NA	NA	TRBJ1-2	CASSSRGDGDGYTF	TGTGCCAGCAGCTCTCGGGGGGATGGGGATGGCTACACCTTC
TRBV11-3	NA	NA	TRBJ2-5	CASSLANGQTQYF	TGTGCCAGCAGCTTAGCGAACGGGCAGACCCAGTACTTC
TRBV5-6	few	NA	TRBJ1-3	CASSPVGRDSGNTIYF	TGTGCCAGCAGCCCGGTCGGACGGGACTCTGGAAACACCATATATTTT
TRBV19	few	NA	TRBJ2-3	CASSTPRSLSRRGNTPPYTQYF	TGTGCCAGTAGTACCCCTCGATCCCTCTCACGACGCGGGAACACCCCCCCATATACGCAGTATTTT
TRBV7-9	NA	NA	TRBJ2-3	CASSLFPDGTDTQYF	TGTGCCAGCAGCTTATTTCCGGACGGCACAGATACGCAGTATTTT
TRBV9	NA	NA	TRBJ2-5	CASSGTPSGEQYF	TGTGCCAGCAGCGGAACTCCATCGGGGGAGCAGTACTTC
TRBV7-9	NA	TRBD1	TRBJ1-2	CASSSQGYYGYTF	TGTGCCAGCAGCTCACAGGGGTACTATGGCTACACCTTC
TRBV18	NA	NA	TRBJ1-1	CASSPDSGGMNTEAFF	TGTGCCAGCTCACCCGACAGTGGAGGGATGAACACTGAAGCTTTCTTT
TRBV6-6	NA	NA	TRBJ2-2	CASSPERDTGELFF	TGTGCCAGCAGTCCTGAACGGGATACCGGGGAGCTGTTTTTT
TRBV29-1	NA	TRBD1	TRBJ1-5	CSVVTGDNQPQHF	TGCAGCGTTGTAACAGGGGACAATCAGCCCCAGCATTTT
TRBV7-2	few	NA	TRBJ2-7	CASSLSRTSSYEQYF	TGTGCCAGCAGCTTATCAAGGACAAGCTCCTACGAGCAGTACTTC
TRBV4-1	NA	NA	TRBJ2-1	CASSQVTVYNEQFF	TGCGCCAGCAGCCAAGTCACGGTGTACAATGAGCAGTTCTTC
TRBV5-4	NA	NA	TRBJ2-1	CASSLEGHEQFF	TGTGCCAGCAGCTTGGAGGGGCATGAGCAGTTCTTC
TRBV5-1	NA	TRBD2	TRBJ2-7	CASSLEVAGGYEQYF	TGCGCCAGCAGCTTGGAGGTAGCGGGGGGCTACGAGCAGTACTTC
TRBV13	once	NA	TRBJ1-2	CASRVGENGYTF	TGTGCCAGCAGAGTAGGGGAAAATGGCTACACCTTC
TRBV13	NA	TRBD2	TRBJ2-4	CASSHSPGLAGGLAKNIQYF	TGTGCCAGCAGCCATAGTCCGGGACTAGCGGGGGGGTTAGCCAAAAACATTCAGTACTTC
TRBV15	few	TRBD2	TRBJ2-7	CATSRGGLAGSYEQYF	TGTGCCACCAGCAGAGGGGGACTAGCGGGTTCCTACGAGCAGTACTTC
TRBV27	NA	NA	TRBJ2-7	CASSLSLIGAYEQYF	TGTGCCAGCAGTTTATCTCTTATCGGGGCGTACGAGCAGTACTTC
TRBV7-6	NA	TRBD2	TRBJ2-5	CASSEPRLLAPKETQYF	TGTGCCAGCAGCGAGCCGCGGCTACTAGCGCCTAAAGAGACCCAGTACTTC
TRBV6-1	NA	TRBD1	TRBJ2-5	CATDRVGETQYF	TGTGCCACCGACAGGGTGGGCGAGACCCAGTACTTC
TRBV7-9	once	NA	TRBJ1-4	CASGRSGENEKLFF	TGTGCCAGCGGTCGGTCCGGTGAGAATGAAAAACTGTTTTTT
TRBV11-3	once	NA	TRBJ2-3	CASSTGTGTQYF	TGTGCCAGCAGCACCGGGACCGGTACGCAGTATTTT
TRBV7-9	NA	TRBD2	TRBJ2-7	CASRGSSGTYEQYF	TGTGCCAGCCGAGGGTCTAGCGGAACCTACGAGCAGTACTTC
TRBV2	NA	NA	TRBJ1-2	CASVRIVGDYGYTF	TGTGCCAGCGTTAGAATTGTGGGGGACTATGGCTACACCTTC
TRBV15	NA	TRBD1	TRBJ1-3	CATSRVGQGVGNTIYF	TGTGCCACCAGCAGAGTCGGACAGGGGGTAGGAAACACCATATATTTT